Below are 18 T cell receptor beta chains sequenced from a single sample in a study of cytomegalovirus exposure and HLA in healthy donors. Primers included in the PCR were 60 Vbeta and 13 Jbeta primers. Assay used: immunoSEQ multiplex PCR; TCRdb lists only in-frame clones, some missing. Of about 200,000 clones in the sample, 70% to 80% were seen once. Input material: PBMCs. The receptors derive from a girl aged 2 to 9 in good health and CMV-seronegative.

The V call is TRBV7-9, the J call TRBJ2-7; TRBD2 agrees at 10 bases. Germline values: CDR1 SEHNR, CDR2 FQNEAQ (reference sequence). The length of the CDR3 is 15 residues. V dropped 3 bases and J dropped 6; count of bases not matched to a gene: 8. CDR3 DNA sequence: TGTGCCAGCAGCTTGGCCGGGACTAGCGTCCGCGAGCAGTACTTC. Translation gives CASSLAGTSVREQYF.

The chain has TRBV5-6 and TRBJ2-3, with a weak D call TRBD2 (5 bases). This CDR3 is built from 15 residues. Germline CDR1 is SGHDT and CDR2 is YYEEEE. V shed 0 bases and J shed 0 bases, with 8 bases lying between them. CDR3 nucleotides: TGTGCCAGCAGCTTGGTCGGGGAGAGCACAGATACGCAGTATTTT. Translated, it gives CASSLVGESTDTQYF.

This rearrangement joins TRBV7-9 to TRBJ1-4, with D tentatively TRBD1 (5 bases). Germline CDR1 SEHNR, CDR2 FQNEAQ (reference sequence). Trimming removed 6 bases from V and 1 base from J, with 9 bases in between. The CDR3 has 14 residues. CDR3 DNA sequence: TGTGCCAGCAGTTTCCAGGGAACTAATGAAAAACTGTTTTTT. It yields the protein CASSFQGTNEKLFF.

The chain is built from TRBV30 and TRBJ2-5; 11 nucleotides align to TRBD2. The CDR3 totals 15 residues. Germline values: CDR1 GTSNPN, CDR2 SVGIG (reference sequence). After removal of 4 bases from V and 3 bases from J, the junction contained 7 bases not matched to a gene. The CDR3, as DNA: TGTGCCTGGAAGCCGGGACTAGCGGTAGAAGAGACCCAGTACTTC. The encoded protein is CAWKPGLAVEETQYF.

The rearrangement links TRBV6-1 to TRBJ2-7; 10 bases map to TRBD2. In germline, CDR1 is MNHNS, CDR2 SASEGT. The ends lost 4 bases at V and 3 bases at J; junction bases unmatched: 9. The CDR3 is 16 amino acids. CDR3 loop: CASSAQGVAGGYEQYF. The DNA for the CDR3 is TGTGCCAGCAGTGCGCAGGGAGTAGCGGGGGGCTACGAGCAGTACTTC.

The chain recombines TRBV2 with TRBJ2-2; TRBD1 aligns across 8 bases. There are 16 residues in the CDR3. Trimming took 7 bases from V and 0 from J; bases not matched to a gene: 7. CDR1 and CDR2 (germline): SNHLY, FYNNEI. The CDR3, as DNA: TGTGCCAGCAATCCCCGGGACAGGTCGAACACCGGGGAGCTGTTTTTT. Its translation: CASNPRDRSNTGELFF.

A few counts support this clone. The chain links TRBV19 to TRBJ2-4; D perhaps matches TRBD2 (6 bases). V lost 8 bases and J 4 bases, leaving 18 bases between the germline ends. The CDR3 consists of 15 residues. Per germline, CDR1 LNHDA and CDR2 SQIVND (reference sequence). The chain's CDR3 is CASGAVGGRKNIQYF. CDR3 nucleotides: TGTGCCAGTGGAGCGGTGGGAGGCAGAAAAAACATTCAGTACTTC. Using reference TRBV19 and TRBJ2-4 for the parts outside the CDR3, the full variable domain is DGGITQSPKYLFRKEGQNVTLSCEQNLNHDAMYWYRQDPGQGLRLIYYSQIVNDFQKGDIAEGYSVSREKKESFPLTVTSAQKNPTAFYLCASGAVGGRKNIQYFGAGTRLSVL.

The V gene is TRBV30, the J gene TRBJ1-2; the match to TRBD1 covers 9 bases. Germline V gene sequence: CDR1 GTSNPN, CDR2 SVGIG (reference sequence). V lost 5 bases, J lost 4 bases, and 5 bases stayed unmatched. The CDR3 is 13 amino acids. Here the CDR3 reads CAWATGGIYGYTF. The CDR3 DNA follows: TGTGCCTGGGCGACAGGGGGTATCTATGGCTACACCTTC.

The J gene is TRBJ1-1, the V gene TRBV5-6; D is possibly TRBD1 (5 bases). Trimming took off 5 bases at V and 8 bases at J, with 16 bases between the two ends. CDR3 length equals 13 residues. Per the germline V gene, CDR1 is SGHDT and CDR2 is YYEEEE. In DNA form, the CDR3 reads TGTGCCAGCAGACTAAGGGGTGATGGGGAAGCTTTCTTT. Its protein product is CASRLRGDGEAFF.

The chain has TRBV2 and TRBJ1-5; D unclear. V was cut by 6 bases and J by 5 bases, with 5 bases left in between. There are 11 residues in the CDR3. Germline CDR1 SNHLY, CDR2 FYNNEI. The CDR3 reads CASRRDQPQHF. DNA for the CDR3: TGTGCCAGCAGGCGTGATCAGCCCCAGCATTTT.

The chain joins TRBV6-1 to TRBJ1-1; D is uncertain. Germline CDR1 and CDR2: MNHNS and SASEGT. Trimming pared 2 bases from V and 3 bases from J, leaving 7 bases between. This CDR3 region has 13 residues. The CDR3 sequence: CASSESYDTEAFF. The DNA of the CDR3 is TGTGCCAGCAGTGAATCGTATGACACTGAAGCTTTCTTT.

The V call is TRBV4-1, the J call TRBJ2-1; 8 nucleotides match TRBD2. The CDR3 is 16 residues long. Germline V gives CDR1 MGHRA, CDR2 YSYEKL. V shed 1 base and J 2 bases; nucleotides not matched to a gene: 4. The DNA for the CDR3 is TGCGCCAGCAGCCAAGTCGGGACTAGAACCTACAATGAGCAGTTCTTC. It yields the protein CASSQVGTRTYNEQFF.

The chain has TRBV5-6 and TRBJ1-2, with TRBD1 matching over 10 bases. This CDR3 is built from 15 residues. Trimming cost V 4 bases and J 7 bases; bases outside gene matches: 10. CDR1 and CDR2 (germline): SGHDT, YYEEEE. The CDR3 protein is CASSPGQGTPGGYTF. The CDR3 coding sequence is TGTGCCAGCAGCCCGGGACAGGGGACGCCTGGTGGCTACACCTTC.

The chain joins TRBV2 to TRBJ2-5; unclear D gene. The CDR3 loop spans 12 amino acids. Trimming shortened V by 6 bases and J by 8 bases, and 13 bases separated the two germline ends. The germline V gene encodes CDR1 SNHLY and CDR2 FYNNEI. CDR3 protein: CASRSPEDTQYF. In nucleotides, the CDR3 is TGTGCCAGCAGAAGCCCTGAGGATACCCAGTACTTC.

The rearrangement links TRBV5-1 to TRBJ2-2, with D possibly matching TRBD1 (6 bases). CDR1 and CDR2 (germline): SGHRS, YFSETQ. The CDR3 sequence is 16 residues long. The V end lost 1 base, the J end lost 8 bases, and 18 bases lay between the germline ends. Here the CDR3 reads CASSLPPSGRGGELFF. In nucleotides, the CDR3 is TGCGCCAGCAGCTTGCCGCCATCCGGCAGGGGAGGGGAGCTGTTTTTT.

In its sample, this clone was seen a few times. This rearrangement joins TRBV20-1 to TRBJ1-1; D possibly corresponds to TRBD1 (5 bases). Trimming shortened V by 4 bases and J by 11 bases, and 11 bases separated the two germline ends. Germline CDR1 and CDR2: DFQATT and SNEGSKA (reference sequence). The CDR3 has 10 residues. The CDR3 sequence: CSATRVFAFF. CDR3 sequence (DNA): TGCAGTGCTACCAGGGTATTTGCTTTCTTT.

This clone was picked up one time. J is TRBJ1-1 and V is TRBV2; D not resolved. The V gene's germline CDR1 is SNHLY and CDR2 FYNNEI. The V end was cut by 6 bases, the J end by 1 base, with 9 bases between. The CDR3 is 13 residues long. CDR3 amino acids: CASSPFWNTEAFF. CDR3 nucleotides: TGTGCCAGCAGCCCATTTTGGAACACTGAAGCTTTCTTT.

V usage is TRBV4-2 and J usage is TRBJ2-7, with D maybe TRBD1 (5 bases). Between the trimmed V and J ends, which lost 2 bases and 2 bases, there was a span of 16 bases. Germline assignment: CDR1 LGHNA and CDR2 YNFKEQ. This CDR3 spans 16 amino acids. The CDR3 DNA follows: TGTGCCAGCAGCCAAATAGGTGGGGCAGGCGCCTACGAGCAGTACTTC. It translates to CASSQIGGAGAYEQYF.